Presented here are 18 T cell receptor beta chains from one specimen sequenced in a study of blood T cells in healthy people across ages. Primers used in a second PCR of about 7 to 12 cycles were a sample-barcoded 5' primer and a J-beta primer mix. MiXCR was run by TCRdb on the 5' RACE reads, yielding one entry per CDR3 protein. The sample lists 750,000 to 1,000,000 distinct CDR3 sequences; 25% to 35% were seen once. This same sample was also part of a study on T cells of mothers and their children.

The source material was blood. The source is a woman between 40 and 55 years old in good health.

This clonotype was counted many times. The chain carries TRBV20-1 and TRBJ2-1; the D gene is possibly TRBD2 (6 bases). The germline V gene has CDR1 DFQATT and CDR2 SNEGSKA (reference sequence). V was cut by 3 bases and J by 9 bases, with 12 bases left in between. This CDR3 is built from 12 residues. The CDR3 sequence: CSARKLAPEQFF. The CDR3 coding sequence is TGCAGTGCTAGGAAACTAGCCCCTGAGCAGTTCTTC.

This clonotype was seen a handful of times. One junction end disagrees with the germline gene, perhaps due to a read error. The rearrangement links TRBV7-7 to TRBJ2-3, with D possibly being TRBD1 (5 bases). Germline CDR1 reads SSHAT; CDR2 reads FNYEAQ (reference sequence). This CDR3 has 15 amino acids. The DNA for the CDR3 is TGTGCTAGCAGCCCCCAGGGTGATAGGACAGATACGCAGTATTTT. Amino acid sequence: CASSPQGDRTDTQYF.

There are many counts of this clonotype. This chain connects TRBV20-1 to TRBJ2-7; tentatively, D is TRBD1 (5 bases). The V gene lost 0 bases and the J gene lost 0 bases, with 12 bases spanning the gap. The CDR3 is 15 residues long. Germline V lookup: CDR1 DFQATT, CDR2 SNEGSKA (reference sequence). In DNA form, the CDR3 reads TGCAGTGCTAGAGAAATGACAGAGAGCTCCTACGAGCAGTACTTC. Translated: CSAREMTESSYEQYF.

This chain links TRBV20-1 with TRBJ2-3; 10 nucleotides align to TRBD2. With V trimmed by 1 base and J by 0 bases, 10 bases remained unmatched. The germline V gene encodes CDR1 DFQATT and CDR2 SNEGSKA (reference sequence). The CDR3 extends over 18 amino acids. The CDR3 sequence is CSARAPSGSSPSTDTQYF. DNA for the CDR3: TGCAGTGCTAGAGCGCCTAGCGGGAGTAGTCCTAGCACAGATACGCAGTATTTT.

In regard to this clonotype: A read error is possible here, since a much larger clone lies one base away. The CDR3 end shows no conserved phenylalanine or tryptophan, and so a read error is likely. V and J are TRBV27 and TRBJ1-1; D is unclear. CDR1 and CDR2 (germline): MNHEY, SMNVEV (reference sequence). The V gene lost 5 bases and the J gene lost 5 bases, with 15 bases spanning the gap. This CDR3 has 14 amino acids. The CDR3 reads CASSPQERRTEAFV. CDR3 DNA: TGTGCCAGCAGTCCCCAGGAAAGAAGGACTGAAGCTTTCGTT.

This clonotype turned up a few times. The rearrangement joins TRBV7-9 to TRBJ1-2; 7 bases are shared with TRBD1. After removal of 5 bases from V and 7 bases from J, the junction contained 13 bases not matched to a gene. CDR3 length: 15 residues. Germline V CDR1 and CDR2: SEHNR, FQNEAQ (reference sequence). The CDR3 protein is CASSPLPNRGGGYTF. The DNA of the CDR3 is TGTGCCAGCAGCCCTCTACCGAACAGGGGAGGTGGCTACACCTTC.

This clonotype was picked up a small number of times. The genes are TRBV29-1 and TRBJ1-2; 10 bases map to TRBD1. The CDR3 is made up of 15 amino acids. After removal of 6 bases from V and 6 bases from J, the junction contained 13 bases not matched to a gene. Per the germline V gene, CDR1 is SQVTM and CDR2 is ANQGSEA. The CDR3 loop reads CSVDPFPGTGDGYTF. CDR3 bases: TGCAGCGTCGACCCGTTCCCCGGGACAGGGGATGGCTACACCTTC.

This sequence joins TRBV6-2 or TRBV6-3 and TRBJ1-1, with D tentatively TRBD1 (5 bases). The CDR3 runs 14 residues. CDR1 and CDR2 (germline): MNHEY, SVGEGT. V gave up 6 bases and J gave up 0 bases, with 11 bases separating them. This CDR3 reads CASRRGTLNTEAFF. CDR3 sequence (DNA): TGTGCCAGCAGAAGGGGAACACTGAACACTGAAGCTTTCTTT.

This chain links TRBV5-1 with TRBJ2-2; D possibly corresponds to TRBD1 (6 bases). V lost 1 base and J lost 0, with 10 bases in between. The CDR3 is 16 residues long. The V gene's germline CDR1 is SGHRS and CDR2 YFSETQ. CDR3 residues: CASSLQGSANTGELFF. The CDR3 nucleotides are TGCGCCAGCAGCTTGCAGGGGTCTGCGAACACCGGGGAGCTGTTTTTT.

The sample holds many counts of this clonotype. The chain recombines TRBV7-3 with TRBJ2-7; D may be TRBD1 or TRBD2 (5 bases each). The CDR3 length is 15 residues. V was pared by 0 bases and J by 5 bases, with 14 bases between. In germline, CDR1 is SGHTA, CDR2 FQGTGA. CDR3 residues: CASSLTGTMGNEQYF. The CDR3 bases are TGTGCCAGCAGCTTAACCGGGACGATGGGCAACGAGCAGTACTTC. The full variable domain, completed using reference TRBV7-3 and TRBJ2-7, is GAGVSQTPSNKVTEKGKYVELRCDPISGHTALYWYRQSLGQGPEFLIYFQGTGAADDSGLPNDRFFAVRPEGSVSTLKIQRTERGDSAVYLCASSLTGTMGNEQYFGPGTRLTVT.

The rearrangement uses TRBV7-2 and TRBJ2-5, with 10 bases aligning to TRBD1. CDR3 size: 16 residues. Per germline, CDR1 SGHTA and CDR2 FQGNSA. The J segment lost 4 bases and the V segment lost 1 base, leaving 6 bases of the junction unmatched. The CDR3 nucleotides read TGTGCCAGCAGCTTAGGGGGACAGGGGTGGCGAGAGACCCAGTACTTC. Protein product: CASSLGGQGWRETQYF.

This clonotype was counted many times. CDR3 protein: CASSPRRGVNQEQFF. Written as DNA, the CDR3 is TGCGCCAGCAGCCCCCGGAGGGGGGTTAATCAGGAGCAGTTCTTC. The chain combines TRBV5-1 with TRBJ2-1, with D tentatively TRBD1 or TRBD2 (6 bases each). The CDR3 is 15 amino acids. Germline-derived CDR1 and CDR2 are SGHRS and YFSETQ. V shed 4 bases and J shed 10 bases, with 21 bases lying between them.

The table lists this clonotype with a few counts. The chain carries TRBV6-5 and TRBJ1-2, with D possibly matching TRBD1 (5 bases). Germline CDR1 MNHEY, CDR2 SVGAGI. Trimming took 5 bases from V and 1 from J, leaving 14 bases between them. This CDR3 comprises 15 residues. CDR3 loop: CASSTGGGNNYGYTF. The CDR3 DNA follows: TGTGCCAGCAGTACCGGGGGGGGGAATAACTATGGCTACACCTTC.

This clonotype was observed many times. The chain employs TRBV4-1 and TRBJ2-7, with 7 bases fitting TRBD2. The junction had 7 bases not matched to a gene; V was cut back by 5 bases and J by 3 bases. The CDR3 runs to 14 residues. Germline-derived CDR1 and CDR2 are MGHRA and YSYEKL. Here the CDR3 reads CASSTQRGLYEQYF. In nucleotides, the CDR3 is TGCGCCAGCAGCACCCAGCGGGGTCTCTACGAGCAGTACTTC.

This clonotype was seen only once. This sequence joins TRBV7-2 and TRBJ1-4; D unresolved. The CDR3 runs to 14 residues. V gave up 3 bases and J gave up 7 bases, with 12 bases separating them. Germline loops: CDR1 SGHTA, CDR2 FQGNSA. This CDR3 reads CASSFGGLSEKLFF. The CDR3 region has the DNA TGTGCCAGCAGCTTTGGAGGGTTAAGTGAAAAACTGTTTTTT.

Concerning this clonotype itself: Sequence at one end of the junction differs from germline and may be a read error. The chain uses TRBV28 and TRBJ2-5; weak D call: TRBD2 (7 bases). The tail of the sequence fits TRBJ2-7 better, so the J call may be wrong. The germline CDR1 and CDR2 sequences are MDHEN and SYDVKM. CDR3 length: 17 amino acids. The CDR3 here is CAGRDFIGGGQSGEQYF. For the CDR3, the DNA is TGTGCCGGCAGGGATTTTATTGGCGGGGGCCAAAGCGGCGAGCAGTACTTC.

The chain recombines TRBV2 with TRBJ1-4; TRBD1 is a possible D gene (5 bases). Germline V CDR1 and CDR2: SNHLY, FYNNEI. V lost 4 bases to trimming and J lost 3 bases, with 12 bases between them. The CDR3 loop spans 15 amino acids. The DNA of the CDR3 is TGTGCCAGCAGTGGGACCAGGGTCTCTAATGAAAAACTGTTTTTT. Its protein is CASSGTRVSNEKLFF.

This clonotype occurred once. DNA for the CDR3: TGCAGTGCCAGGACAGGCAGTCAGCCCCAGCATTTT. It specifies CSARTGSQPQHF. The rearrangement links TRBV20-1 to TRBJ1-5, with 7 bases lining up with TRBD1. CDR1 and CDR2 from the germline V gene are DFQATT and SNEGSKA (reference sequence). CDR3 length: 12 amino acids. Losses at the gene ends were 6 bases for V and 6 bases for J; bases not matched to a gene: 5.